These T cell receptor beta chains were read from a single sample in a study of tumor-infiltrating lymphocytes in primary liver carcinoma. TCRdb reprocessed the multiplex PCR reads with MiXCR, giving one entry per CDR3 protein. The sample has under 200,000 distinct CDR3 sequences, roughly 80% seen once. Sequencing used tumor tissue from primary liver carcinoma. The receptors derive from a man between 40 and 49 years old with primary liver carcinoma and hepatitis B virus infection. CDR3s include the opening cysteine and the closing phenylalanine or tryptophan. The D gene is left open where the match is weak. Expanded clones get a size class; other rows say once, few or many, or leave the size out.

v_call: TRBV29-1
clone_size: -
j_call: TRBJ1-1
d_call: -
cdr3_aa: CSDQEAPKGVTEPFF
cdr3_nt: TGCAGCGACCAAGAAGCGCCGAAAGGGGTCACTGAACCTTTCTTT

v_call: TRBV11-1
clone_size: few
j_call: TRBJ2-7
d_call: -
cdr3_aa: CASSLGQSLEQYF
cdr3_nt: TGTGCCAGCAGCTTAGGACAGAGTCTCGAGCAGTACTTC

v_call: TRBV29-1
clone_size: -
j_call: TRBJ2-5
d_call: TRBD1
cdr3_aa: CSVGVDRGRAETQYF
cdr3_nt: TGTAGCGTTGGAGTGGACAGGGGGCGAGCAGAGACCCAGTACTTC

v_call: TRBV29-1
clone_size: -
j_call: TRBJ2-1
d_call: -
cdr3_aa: CCVGEVYNEQFF
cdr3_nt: TGTTGCGTTGGAGAGGTATACAATGAGCAGTTCTTC

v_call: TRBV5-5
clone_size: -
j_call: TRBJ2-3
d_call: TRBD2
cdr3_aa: CVSSPTGTSGNGDTQYF
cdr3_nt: TGTGTCAGCAGCCCGACCGGGACTAGCGGGAATGGAGATACGCAGTATTTT

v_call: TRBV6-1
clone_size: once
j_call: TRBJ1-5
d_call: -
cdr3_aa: CASSVLRGQPQRF
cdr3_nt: TGTGCCAGTAGTGTACTCCGAGGTCAGCCTCAGCGTTTT

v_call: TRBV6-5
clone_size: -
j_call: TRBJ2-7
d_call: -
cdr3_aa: CASGYSKDRPSYDQYF
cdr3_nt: TGTGCCAGCGGTTACTCCAAAGACAGGCCCTCCTACGATCAGTACTTC

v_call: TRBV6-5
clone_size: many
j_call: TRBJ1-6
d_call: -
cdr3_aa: CASSYAGGSNSPLHF
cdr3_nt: TGTGCCAGCAGTTACGCCGGGGGGTCTAATTCACCCCTCCACTTT

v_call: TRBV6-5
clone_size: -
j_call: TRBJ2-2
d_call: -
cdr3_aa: CARSYSRKREKLLF
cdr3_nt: TGTGCCCGCAGTTACTCGAGGAAACGGGAGAAGCTGTTATTT

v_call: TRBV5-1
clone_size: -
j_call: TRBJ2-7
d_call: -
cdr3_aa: CASSHLTGPDGDEQYF
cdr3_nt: TGCGCCAGCAGCCACTTAACGGGGCCCGATGGGGATGAGCAGTACTTC

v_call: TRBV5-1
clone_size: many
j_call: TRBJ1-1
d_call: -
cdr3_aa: CASSTAGGYTEAFF
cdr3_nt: TGCGCCAGCAGCACCGCGGGGGGTTACACTGAAGCTTTCTTT

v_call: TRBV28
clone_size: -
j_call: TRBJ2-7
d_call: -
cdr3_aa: CASSPRGFYEQYF
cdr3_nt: TGTGCCAGCAGCCCGAGGGGTTTTTACGAGCAGTACTTC

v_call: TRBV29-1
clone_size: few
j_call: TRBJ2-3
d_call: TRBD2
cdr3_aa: CSVGVVGAGYTQYF
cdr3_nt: TGCAGCGTTGGAGTTGTGGGAGCGGGATATACGCAGTATTTT

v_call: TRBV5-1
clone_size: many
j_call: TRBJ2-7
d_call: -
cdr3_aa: CASSLEGTYEQYF
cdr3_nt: TGCGCCAGCAGCTTAGAAGGGACCTACGAGCAGTACTTC

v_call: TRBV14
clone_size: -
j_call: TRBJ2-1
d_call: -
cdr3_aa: CASSRGRASRGQFF
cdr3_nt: TGTGCCAGTAGCCGAGGAAGGGCATCGAGGGGGCAGTTCTTC

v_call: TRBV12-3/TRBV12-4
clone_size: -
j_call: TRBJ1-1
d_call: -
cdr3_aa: CASSLVDRNTEAIF
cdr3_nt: TGTGCCAGCAGTTTGGTGGATAGGAACACTGAAGCTATCTTT

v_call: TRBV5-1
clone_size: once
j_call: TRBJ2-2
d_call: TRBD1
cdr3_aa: CASSFTGGKTGELFF
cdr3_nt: TGCGCCAGCAGCTTCACAGGGGGGAAGACCGGGGAGCTGTTTTTT

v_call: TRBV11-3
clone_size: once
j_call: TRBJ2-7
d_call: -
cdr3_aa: CASCSGASYEQYF
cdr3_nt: TGTGCCAGCTGCTCAGGGGCATCTTACGAGCAGTATTTC

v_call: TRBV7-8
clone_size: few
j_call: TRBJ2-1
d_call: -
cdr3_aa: CASSLGSGSSFGEQFF
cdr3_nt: TGTGCTAGCAGCCTAGGCTCGGGTAGCTCATTCGGTGAGCAGTTCTTC

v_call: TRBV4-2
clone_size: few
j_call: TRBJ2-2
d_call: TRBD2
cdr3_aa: CASSQGGLAGDFEELVF
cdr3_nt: TGTGCCAGCAGCCAAGGGGGCCTAGCGGGAGATTTCGAGGAGCTGGTTTTT

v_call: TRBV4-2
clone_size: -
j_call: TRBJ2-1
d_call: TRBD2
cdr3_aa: CASRQEQQREYGQFF
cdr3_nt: TGTGCCAGCAGGCAAGAACAGCAGCGGGAGTATGGGCAGTTCTTC

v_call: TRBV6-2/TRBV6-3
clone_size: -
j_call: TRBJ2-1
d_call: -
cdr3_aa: CASSSDSTSHEQFF
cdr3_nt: TGTGCCAGCAGCTCTGACTCCACTAGCCATGAGCAGTTCTTC

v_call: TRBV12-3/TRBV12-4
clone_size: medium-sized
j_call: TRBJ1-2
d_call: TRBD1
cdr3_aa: CASSSWDRGDYTF
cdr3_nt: TGTGCCAGCAGTTCCTGGGACAGGGGGGACTACACCTTC